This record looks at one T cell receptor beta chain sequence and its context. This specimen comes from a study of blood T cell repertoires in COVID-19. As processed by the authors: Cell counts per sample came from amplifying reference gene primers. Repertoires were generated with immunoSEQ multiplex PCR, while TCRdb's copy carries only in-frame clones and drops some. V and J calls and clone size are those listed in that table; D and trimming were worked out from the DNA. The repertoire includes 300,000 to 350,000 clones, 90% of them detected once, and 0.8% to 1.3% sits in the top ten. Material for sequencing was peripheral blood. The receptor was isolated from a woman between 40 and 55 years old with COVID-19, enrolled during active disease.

CDR3 sequence: CASSAGAKGYNSPLHF. The CDR3 DNA sequence: TGTGCCAGCAGCGCGGGAGCCAAGGGTTATAATTCACCCCTCCACTTT. The rearrangement uses TRBV9 and TRBJ1-6, with D uncertain. The CDR3 has 16 amino acids. The V and J ends lost 3 bases and 4 bases respectively, with 14 bases between them. Per the germline V gene, CDR1 is SGDLS and CDR2 is YYNGEE.